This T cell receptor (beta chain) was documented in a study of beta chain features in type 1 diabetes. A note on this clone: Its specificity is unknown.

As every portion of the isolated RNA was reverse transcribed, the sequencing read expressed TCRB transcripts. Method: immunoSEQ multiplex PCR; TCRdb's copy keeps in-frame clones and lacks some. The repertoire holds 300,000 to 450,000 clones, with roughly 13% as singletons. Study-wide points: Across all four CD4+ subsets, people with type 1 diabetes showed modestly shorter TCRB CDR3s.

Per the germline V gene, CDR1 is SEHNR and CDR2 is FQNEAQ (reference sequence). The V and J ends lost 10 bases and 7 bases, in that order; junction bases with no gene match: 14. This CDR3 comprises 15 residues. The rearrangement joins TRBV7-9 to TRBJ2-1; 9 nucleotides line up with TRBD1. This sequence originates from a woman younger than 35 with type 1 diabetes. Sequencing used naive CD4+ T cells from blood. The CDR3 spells CATRTGTGRRNEQFF. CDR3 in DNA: TGTGCCACCAGAACCGGGACAGGGCGAAGGAATGAGCAGTTCTTC. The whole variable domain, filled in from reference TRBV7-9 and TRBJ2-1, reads DTGVSQNPRHKITKRGQNVTFRCDPISEHNRLYWYRQTLGQGPEFLTYFQNEAQLEKSRLLSDRFSAERPKGSFSTLEIQRTEQGDSAMYLCATRTGTGRRNEQFFGPGTRLTVL.